Given below is one TCR beta chain in context. Its antigen remains unidentified. The data derive from a study of identical twins. Study-wide results and caveats: The analysis was cross-sectional rather than longitudinal within donors.

The V end lost 0 bases, the J end lost 4 bases, and 8 bases lay between the germline ends. CDR1 SGHTA and CDR2 FQGTGA come from the germline V gene. This CDR3 contains 14 residues. Each cDNA held unique molecular identifiers, and template switching gave it a universal primer site. TCRdb re-called the 5' RACE reads through MiXCR, storing one row per CDR3 protein. The table records 570,000 or so distinct CDR3 sequences, around 9.6% of them present only once. The same sample was also used in a study of yellow fever vaccine responses in identical twins.

The origin of this receptor is a woman aged 18-29 years in good health. The sequencing sample was made of PBMCs. This chain uses TRBV7-3 with TRBJ2-3; D remains unclear. CDR3: CASSLTDGSDTQYF. In DNA, the CDR3 is TGTGCCAGCAGCTTAACGGATGGGTCAGATACGCAGTATTTT.